Below, one TCR beta chain is given with its context. The assay was immunoSEQ multiplex PCR, and TCRdb's table has in-frame clones only and misses some. The sample records about 98,000 clones, roughly four fifths being singletons. The sample belongs to a study of control samples from healthy donors and cancer patients. J lost 7 bases, V lost 7 bases, and 5 bases had no gene match. This CDR3 has 12 residues. Per the germline V gene, CDR1 is KGHDR and CDR2 is SFDVKD. The gene calls are TRBV24-1 and TRBJ1-2; 7 bases are shared with TRBD1. The TCR was taken from a man between 60 and 75 years old in good health. Sequenced input: blood. The CDR3 DNA reads TGTGCCACCAGCAACAGGGGTGGTGGCTACACCTTC. Protein: CATSNRGGGYTF.